These 2 T cell receptor beta chains came from one sample sequenced in a study of shared clonotypes between healthy human individuals. Only in-frame clones appear in the TCRdb table, and some are missing; sequencing was by immunoSEQ multiplex PCR. The sample lists about 710,000 clones, over 55% seen once, with over 1.5% in the top ten. Sequencing was carried out using memory CD4+ T cells sorted from blood. The subset here: CD45RA-negative fraction. All receptors come from a woman under 40 in good health.

The chain has TRBV10-1 and TRBJ2-3; D not resolved. CDR1 WNHNN and CDR2 SYGVQD come from the germline V gene (reference sequence). With 0 bases removed from V and 1 base from J, the gap between germline ends came to 11 bases. CDR3 length: 16 residues. CDR3 protein: CASSESDGYRTDTQYF. The CDR3 nucleotides read TGCGCCAGCAGTGAGTCGGACGGCTACCGCACAGATACGCAGTATTTT.

This clone was recorded only once. The chain uses TRBV27 and TRBJ1-5; TRBD1 aligns across 10 bases. This CDR3 has 14 residues. The junction had 7 bases not matched to a gene; V was cut back by 4 bases and J by 10 bases. Per the germline V gene, CDR1 is MNHEY and CDR2 is SMNVEV (reference sequence). The chain's CDR3 is CASSSDRGNGPQHF. The CDR3, as DNA: TGTGCCAGCAGTTCGGACAGGGGGAATGGTCCCCAGCATTTT.